The 30 T cell receptor beta chains reported below all come from one sample, sequenced in a study of control samples from healthy donors and cancer patients (dated by TCRdb to about 2020). Library preparation was by the immunoSEQ multiplex PCR assay. TCRdb provides this immuneACCESS table in a form limited to in-frame rearrangements. Some clones are lacking; in checked studies, under half of them reflect an unresolved V gene, and why the rest are absent is not known. This sample gives fewer than 200,000 clones in total; more than 80% of them show up just once. The ten biggest clones cover 1.4% of the sample. Sequencing was performed on blood. The receptors shown here come from a man in his thirties or forties in good health.

This chain joins TRBV28 and TRBJ1-5; D is perhaps TRBD1 (5 bases). V lost 6 bases and J 7 bases, leaving 19 bases between the germline ends. Germline V gives CDR1 MDHEN, CDR2 SYDVKM. This CDR3 comprises 15 residues. CDR3 DNA sequence: TGTGCCAGCAGCCCTTTAGGGGCCGCAAGCCAGCCCCAGCATTTT. Translating gives CASSPLGAASQPQHF. The full variable domain, in which reference TRBV28 and TRBJ1-5 provide the parts outside the CDR3, is DVKVTQSSRYLVKRTGEKVFLECVQDMDHENMFWYRQDPGLGLRLIYFSYDVKMKEKGDIPEGYSVSREKKERFSLILESASTNQTSMYLCASSPLGAASQPQHFGDGTRLSIL.

The rearrangement uses TRBV19 and TRBJ1-4; weak D call: TRBD1 (6 bases). The ends were cut back, 7 bases at V and 5 bases at J, with 8 bases in the middle. The CDR3 runs 12 residues. Germline V gene lookup returns CDR1 LNHDA and CDR2 SQIVND (reference sequence). The CDR3 nucleotides are TGTGCCAGTACGGGGGCGAATGAAAAACTGTTTTTT. Its translation: CASTGANEKLFF.

The chain carries TRBV25-1 and TRBJ1-3; D gene unclear. V lost 4 bases and J lost 4, with 17 bases in between. This CDR3 has 16 amino acids. Per the germline V gene, CDR1 is MGHDK and CDR2 is SYGVNS. This chain's CDR3 is CASSAILGLTGNTIYF. CDR3 sequence (DNA): TGTGCCAGCAGTGCCATCCTCGGTCTCACGGGAAACACCATATATTTT.

This chain connects TRBV6-6 to TRBJ2-7, with D possibly TRBD2 on 6 matching bases. Germline assignment: CDR1 MNHNY and CDR2 SVGAGI (reference sequence). This CDR3 has 12 amino acids. The V and J ends lost 2 bases and 6 bases respectively, with 8 bases between them. Written as DNA, the CDR3 is TGTGCCAGCAGTTACGACGGGGGCGAGCAGTACTTC. This gives the protein CASSYDGGEQYF.

The CDR3 spells CASRGPDRGETEAFF. DNA for the CDR3: TGTGCCAGCAGAGGCCCGGACAGGGGGGAGACTGAAGCTTTCTTT. The V call is TRBV6-5, the J call TRBJ1-1, with 10 bases lining up with TRBD1. CDR1 is MNHEY, CDR2 SVGAGI, per germline. Trimming at V came to 6 bases and at J to 5 bases, leaving 9 bases not matched to a gene. This CDR3 has 15 amino acids.

The gene calls are TRBV7-8 and TRBJ2-3; TRBD2 agrees at 10 bases. The V segment lost 6 bases and the J segment 4 bases; nucleotides outside the gene matches: 10. Germline V CDR1 and CDR2: SGHVS, FQNEAQ. The CDR3 extends over 16 amino acids. In nucleotides, the CDR3 is TGTGCCAGCAGTGGAAGGACTAGCGGCCCGTCAGATACGCAGTATTTT. Its translation: CASSGRTSGPSDTQYF.

The chain uses TRBV5-1 and TRBJ2-1, with D unclear. The CDR3 has 12 residues. Germline CDR1 is SGHRS and CDR2 is YFSETQ. V dropped 3 bases and J dropped 8 bases, with 9 bases sitting between them. The CDR3 bases are TGCGCCAGCAGCTCGTACGAGGATGAGCAGTTCTTC. Translation gives CASSSYEDEQFF.

J is TRBJ1-2 and V is TRBV27, with 9 bases matching TRBD1. The germline V gene has CDR1 MNHEY and CDR2 SMNVEV (reference sequence). V was pared by 6 bases and J by 5 bases, with 13 bases of the junction left unmatched. The CDR3 runs 16 residues. CDR3 loop: CASRSRGQGIGYGYTF. The CDR3 DNA follows: TGTGCCAGCAGGTCGCGGGGACAGGGAATAGGGTATGGCTACACCTTC.

The chain is built from TRBV7-9 and TRBJ2-1; possibly TRBD2 for D (5 bases). V was shortened by 6 bases and J by 2 bases, with 11 bases between the two germline ends. Germline values: CDR1 SEHNR, CDR2 FQNEAQ (reference sequence). The CDR3 is made up of 14 amino acids. CDR3 sequence reads: CASSPTGTYNEQFF. CDR3 in DNA: TGTGCCAGCAGTCCAACCGGGACCTACAATGAGCAGTTCTTC.

About this clone: The sample holds other DNA sequences that translate to the same CDR3. The chain uses TRBV15 and TRBJ1-2; D remains ambiguous. There are 13 residues in the CDR3. Germline CDR1 and CDR2: LNHNV and YYDKDF (reference sequence). V lost 0 bases and J lost 2, with 4 bases in between. CDR3 bases: TGTGCCACCAGCAGAGACCGGAACTATGGCTACACCTTC. It is translated as CATSRDRNYGYTF. Supplemented by reference TRBV15 and TRBJ1-2, the full variable domain reads DAMVIQNPRYQVTQFGKPVTLSCSQTLNHNVMYWYQQKSSQAPKLLFHYYDKDFNNEADTPDNFQSRRPNTSFCFLDIRSPGLGDTAMYLCATSRDRNYGYTFGSGTRLTVV.

CDR3 sequence (DNA): TGTGCCAGCAGCAAATTAGACAGAGCAACTAATGAAAAACTGTTTTTT. Translation: CASSKLDRATNEKLFF. The chain employs TRBV28 and TRBJ1-4; TRBD1 might be the D (5 bases). The CDR3 has 16 amino acids. V shed 6 bases and J shed 0 bases, with 14 bases lying between them. Germline V lookup: CDR1 MDHEN, CDR2 SYDVKM. The variable domain in full, with the rest retrieved from reference TRBV28 and TRBJ1-4, is DVKVTQSSRYLVKRTGEKVFLECVQDMDHENMFWYRQDPGLGLRLIYFSYDVKMKEKGDIPEGYSVSREKKERFSLILESASTNQTSMYLCASSKLDRATNEKLFFGSGTQLSVL.

This clone appeared a few times. The V gene is TRBV24-1, the J gene TRBJ1-5; D is unclear. Looked up from germline, CDR1 is KGHDR and CDR2 is SFDVKD. Between the trimmed V and J ends, which lost 6 bases and 0 bases, there was a span of 8 bases. The CDR3 extends over 14 amino acids. The CDR3 DNA reads TGTGCCACCAGTTCCGGGCTTAGCAATCAGCCCCAGCATTTT. Translated, it gives CATSSGLSNQPQHF.

The rearrangement uses TRBV7-9 and TRBJ1-5; weak D call: TRBD1 (6 bases). This CDR3 is 14 amino acids long. Germline CDR1 is SEHNR and CDR2 is FQNEAQ (reference sequence). V shed 11 bases and J shed 4 bases, with 18 bases lying between them. The DNA for the CDR3 is TGTGCCGACTCGGGGGGGACACGTAATCAGCCCCAGCATTTT. Translation: CADSGGTRNQPQHF. The full variable domain, with the rest looked up from reference TRBV7-9 and TRBJ1-5, is DTGVSQNPRHKITKRGQNVTFRCDPISEHNRLYWYRQTLGQGPEFLTYFQNEAQLEKSRLLSDRFSAERPKGSFSTLEIQRTEQGDSAMYLCADSGGTRNQPQHFGDGTRLSIL.

The chain combines TRBV6-5 with TRBJ1-2; 7 nucleotides align to TRBD1. The CDR3 has 15 amino acids. Germline V gene lookup returns CDR1 MNHEY and CDR2 SVGAGI. J gave up 2 bases and V 0 bases, and 3 bases lay outside the gene matches. Written as DNA, the CDR3 is TGTGCCAGCAGTTACTCGCCAGGGGGGAACTATGGCTACACCTTC. Amino acid sequence: CASSYSPGGNYGYTF.

The CDR3 nucleotides are TGTGCCAGCAGCCCCGGATCCACAGGGAACACCGGGGAGCTGTTTTTT. Translated: CASSPGSTGNTGELFF. This chain connects TRBV5-6 to TRBJ2-2, with TRBD1 as a possible D gene (5 bases). The CDR3 totals 16 residues. The V gene's germline CDR1 is SGHDT and CDR2 YYEEEE. V lost 4 bases and J lost 1, with 14 bases in between.

V is TRBV5-6 and J is TRBJ2-7; D not certain. CDR1 and CDR2 from the germline V gene are SGHDT and YYEEEE. CDR3 size: 14 residues. V lost 0 bases, J lost 0 bases, and 7 bases lay in between. Written as DNA, the CDR3 is TGTGCCAGCAGCTTGGGCGGTAGCTCCTACGAGCAGTACTTC. It is translated as CASSLGGSSYEQYF.

The chain uses TRBV19 and TRBJ1-2; weak D call: TRBD1 (6 bases). Germline CDR1 reads LNHDA; CDR2 reads SQIVND (reference sequence). Trimming shortened V by 8 bases and J by 7 bases, and 14 bases separated the two germline ends. There are 12 residues in the CDR3. The DNA of the CDR3 is TGTGCCAGTTCTCCAAACAGGGTTGGCTACACCTTC. Its translation is CASSPNRVGYTF.

J is TRBJ1-4 and V is TRBV12-3 or TRBV12-4; maybe TRBD1 (6 bases). This CDR3 comprises 13 residues. Between the trimmed V and J ends, which lost 6 bases and 8 bases, there was a span of 13 bases. CDR3 in DNA: TGTGCCAGCAGGGGGGCAGGGGTAGAAAAACTGTTTTTT. Encoded protein: CASRGAGVEKLFF.

This clone was seen a single time. This chain joins TRBV6-5 and TRBJ1-1, with 9 bases fitting TRBD1. J was trimmed by 4 bases and V by 6 bases; bases with no gene match: 0. Germline-derived CDR1 and CDR2 are MNHEY and SVGAGI. This CDR3 is built from 12 residues. The CDR3 DNA is TGTGCCAGCAGGGACAGGGGCACTGAAGCTTTCTTT. Translated, it gives CASRDRGTEAFF.

The chain combines TRBV3-1 (or the pseudogene TRBV3-2) with TRBJ1-4; possible D gene TRBD1, 5 bases. The V end lost 4 bases, the J end lost 5 bases, and 14 bases lay between the germline ends. Germline CDR1 reads LGHDT; CDR2 reads YNNKEL (reference sequence). The CDR3 extends over 15 amino acids. The CDR3 coding sequence is TGTGCCAGCAGCCCACCAGGGACCCAAAATGAAAAACTGTTTTTT. Its translation is CASSPPGTQNEKLFF.

This clone was counted once. The chain couples TRBV28 to TRBJ2-2; D is possibly TRBD1 (6 bases). The CDR3 consists of 16 residues. V lost 6 bases, J lost 0 bases, and 14 bases lay in between. The germline V gene has CDR1 MDHEN and CDR2 SYDVKM. CDR3 amino acids: CASRDSGTTNTGELFF. The CDR3 bases are TGTGCCAGCAGGGACTCCGGGACAACGAACACCGGGGAGCTGTTTTTT.

The CDR3 loop reads CAWTWGTGNEQFF. CDR3 coding DNA: TGTGCCTGGACTTGGGGGACCGGCAATGAGCAGTTCTTC. The chain combines TRBV30 with TRBJ2-1; the D gene could be TRBD1 or TRBD2 (5 bases each). V was pared by 4 bases and J by 6 bases, with 13 bases between. CDR1 and CDR2 (germline): GTSNPN, SVGIG (reference sequence). CDR3 length: 13 amino acids.

This chain uses TRBV7-6 with TRBJ2-7, with 7 bases that match TRBD1. Unmatched junction bases numbered 7, after V lost 0 bases and J lost 5 bases. The CDR3 is 15 residues long. CDR1 is SGHVS, CDR2 FNYEAQ, per germline. CDR3 nucleotides: TGTGCCAGCAGCTTAGCCGCTTTGACAGGGCACGAGCAGTACTTC. As protein: CASSLAALTGHEQYF.

V gene TRBV15 combines with J gene TRBJ1-3, with D hard to call. The CDR3 has 17 amino acids. Looked up from germline, CDR1 is LNHNV and CDR2 is YYDKDF (reference sequence). V lost 0 bases to trimming and J lost 0 bases, with 12 bases between them. The CDR3 bases are TGTGCCACCAGCAGAGATCCCATTGGTGTCTCTGGAAACACCATATATTTT. It yields the protein CATSRDPIGVSGNTIYF.

This chain links TRBV7-3 with TRBJ1-6, with D hard to call. Trimming pared 3 bases from V and 9 bases from J, leaving 12 bases between. CDR1 SGHTA and CDR2 FQGTGA come from the germline V gene. The CDR3 loop spans 14 amino acids. The CDR3 sequence is CASSLGSTGSPLHF. The DNA for the CDR3 is TGTGCCAGCAGCTTGGGGTCGACGGGTTCACCCCTCCACTTT.

The chain has TRBV7-6 and TRBJ1-6; D may be TRBD1 (6 bases). This CDR3 has 14 residues. CDR1 is SGHVS and CDR2 is FNYEAQ in the germline V gene. Deletions cut 2 bases from V and 10 bases from J, with 12 bases between. The CDR3: CASSLSGAGSPLHF. For the CDR3, the DNA is TGTGCCAGCAGCTTATCGGGGGCCGGATCACCCCTCCACTTT.

The CDR3: CAWSVLKNSPLHF. CDR3 DNA sequence: TGTGCCTGGAGTGTACTAAAGAATTCACCCCTCCACTTT. The J gene is TRBJ1-6, the V gene TRBV30; no definite D call. With 0 bases removed from V and 7 bases from J, the gap between germline ends came to 7 bases. The CDR3 is made up of 13 amino acids. Looked up from germline, CDR1 is GTSNPN and CDR2 is SVGIG (reference sequence).

The gene calls are TRBV29-1 and TRBJ2-3, with D unclear. The germline gives CDR1 SQVTM, CDR2 ANQGSEA. This CDR3 comprises 11 residues. Between the trimmed V and J ends, which lost 7 bases and 5 bases, there was a span of 10 bases. For the CDR3, the DNA is TGCAGCGCTAGTTTAGGAGATACGCAGTATTTT. Translated: CSASLGDTQYF.

This rearrangement joins TRBV6-6 to TRBJ2-7, with TRBD1 matching 10 bases. There are 15 residues in the CDR3. Germline V lookup: CDR1 MNHNY, CDR2 SVGAGI (reference sequence). J was trimmed by 3 bases and V by 0 bases; bases with no gene match: 2. The CDR3 sequence: CASSYSGDRGYEQYF. For the CDR3, the DNA is TGTGCCAGCAGTTACTCGGGGGACAGGGGCTACGAGCAGTACTTC.

This chain uses TRBV3-1 (or the pseudogene TRBV3-2) with TRBJ1-1; no definite D call. The V and J ends lost 2 bases and 1 base respectively, with 8 bases between them. Germline CDR1 is LGHDT and CDR2 is YNNKEL (reference sequence). The CDR3 runs 14 residues. CDR3 region: CASSQLGSNTEAFF. In DNA form, the CDR3 reads TGTGCCAGCAGCCAACTGGGATCGAACACTGAAGCTTTCTTT.